This T cell receptor beta chain was captured by sequencing in a study of OX40 agonist ivuxolimab in advanced cancers. Across the study: Ivuxolimab is an agonistic anti-OX40 (CD134) antibody, and patients were treated with it. The dose-escalation group included hepatocellular carcinoma, melanoma, renal cell carcinoma and head and neck cancer.

Study-wide results and limits: Among the lowest peripheral clonal expansion occurred in 0.1-3.0 mg/kg partial responders.

Sequencing used immunoSEQ multiplex PCR; TCRdb keeps in-frame clones, though not all of them. Among 50,000 to 70,000 clones listed, around 93% were seen once. On this clone itself: The target antigen is unknown.

V was clipped by 2 bases and J by 3 bases, with 2 bases between them. This CDR3 is 12 amino acids long. CDR1 LNHDA and CDR2 SQIVND come from the germline V gene (reference sequence). The TCR originated in an adult with an advanced solid tumor such as melanoma, head and neck, liver or kidney cancer. V and J are TRBV19 and TRBJ2-1; no definite D call. The starting material was CD4+ or CD8+ T cells sorted from blood, obtained in a trial of the OX40 agonist ivuxolimab. CDR3 DNA: TGTGCCAGTAGTATAAACTACAATGAGCAGTTCTTC. Amino acid sequence: CASSINYNEQFF.